The 10 T cell receptor beta chains presented below share a single source sample, sequenced in a study of human T cells and chemical hapten exposure. Individual cDNA molecules had unique molecular identifiers attached to them by the library. TCRdb independently ran MiXCR on the reads; one entry per CDR3 protein. This sample has roughly 690 distinct CDR3 sequences, with approximately 61% found just once. Sample treatment: therapeutic diphenylcyclopropenone sensitization with weekly scalp DPC. The material sequenced was whole blood, taken before DPC sensitization or 2, 6, or about 24 weeks after (not recorded which). These receptors were taken from an adult with alopecia areata. Some clones in this sample may be carry-over from other donors' samples. This table probably holds off-target reads from a library built for another chain.

Only a few counts were recorded for this clonotype. This chain joins TRBV5-1 and TRBJ2-3; tentative D call: TRBD2 (6 bases). CDR1 and CDR2 (germline): SGHRS, YFSETQ. The CDR3 length is 12 residues. Trimming removed 7 bases from V and 5 bases from J, with 11 bases in between. For the CDR3, the DNA is TGCGCCAGCCGGGACTTTCTAGATACGCAGTATTTT. Translating it yields CASRDFLDTQYF.

This clonotype was recorded a few times. The chain combines TRBV6-2 or TRBV6-3 with TRBJ2-7; D remains unclear. This CDR3 has 12 residues. From germline, CDR1 is MNHEY and CDR2 SVGEGT. V was cut by 6 bases and J by 3 bases, with 9 bases left in between. The DNA for the CDR3 is TGTGCCAGCAGCCAGGCCTTCTACGAGCAGTACTTC. As protein: CASSQAFYEQYF.

J is TRBJ1-6 and V is TRBV11-2, with D perhaps matching TRBD1 (5 bases). The germline V and J ends were trimmed by 5 bases and 7 bases, with 15 bases remaining between them. The germline gives CDR1 SGHAT, CDR2 FQNNGV. The CDR3 covers 15 residues. The CDR3 spells CASSRRAGGNSPLHF. CDR3 nucleotides: TGTGCCAGCAGCCGACGGGCCGGGGGAAATTCACCCCTCCACTTT.

The sample holds one count of this clonotype. This rearrangement joins TRBV27 to TRBJ2-7; D might be TRBD1 or TRBD2, each matching 5 bases. V shed 3 bases and J shed 3 bases, with 12 bases lying between them. The CDR3 has 14 amino acids. Germline values: CDR1 MNHEY, CDR2 SMNVEV (reference sequence). CDR3 DNA: TGTGCCAGCAGTTTTGGACGGGACGACTACGAGCAGTACTTC. This sequence encodes CASSFGRDDYEQYF.

The chain couples TRBV9 to TRBJ1-1; TRBD1 is a possible D gene (5 bases). Trimming left V 1 base short and J 4 bases short, with 17 bases between. The germline gives CDR1 SGDLS, CDR2 YYNGEE. This CDR3 contains 16 residues. The CDR3 sequence: CASSVSSIGASTEAFF. As DNA, the CDR3 is TGTGCCAGCAGCGTATCCTCAATCGGGGCGAGCACTGAAGCTTTCTTT.

The chain links TRBV29-1 to TRBJ1-2; D ambiguous. Trimming shortened V by 7 bases and J by 3 bases, and 3 bases separated the two germline ends. The length of the CDR3 is 9 residues. In germline, CDR1 is SQVTM, CDR2 ANQGSEA. As DNA, the CDR3 is TGCAGCGAGGACTATGGCTACACCTTC. This codes for CSEDYGYTF.

The genes are TRBV6-6 and TRBJ2-1; TRBD2 agrees at 10 bases. Germline V CDR1 and CDR2: MNHNY, SVGAGI (reference sequence). Unmatched junction bases numbered 5, after V lost 5 bases and J lost 1 base. The CDR3 loop spans 16 amino acids. The CDR3 loop is CASSPSGGASYNEQFF. The CDR3 region has the DNA TGTGCCAGCAGTCCCAGCGGGGGGGCTTCCTACAATGAGCAGTTCTTC.

The rearrangement joins TRBV29-1 to TRBJ2-3, with 8 bases identical to TRBD2. The CDR3 contains 14 residues. Per the germline V gene, CDR1 is SQVTM and CDR2 is ANQGSEA. J gave up 4 bases and V 4 bases, and 7 bases lay outside the gene matches. CDR3 coding DNA: TGCAGCGTTGGATGGACTAGCAACCCAGATACGCAGTATTTT. Protein: CSVGWTSNPDTQYF.

The chain couples TRBV2 to TRBJ1-2; the D is unclear. The CDR3 sequence is 13 residues long. V lost 6 bases, J lost 1 base, and 9 bases lay in between. CDR1 and CDR2 (germline): SNHLY, FYNNEI. The CDR3 region is CASSDGFNYGYTF. The DNA for the CDR3 is TGTGCCAGCAGCGACGGATTTAACTATGGCTACACCTTC.

This chain joins TRBV7-6 and TRBJ2-2; the D gene is possibly TRBD2 (6 bases). Germline values: CDR1 SGHVS, CDR2 FNYEAQ. This CDR3 contains 15 residues. V was shortened by 4 bases and J by 0 bases, with 9 bases between the two germline ends. The CDR3, as DNA: TGTGCCAGCAGCTCGACTAGTACGAACACCGGGGAGCTGTTTTTT. As protein: CASSSTSTNTGELFF.